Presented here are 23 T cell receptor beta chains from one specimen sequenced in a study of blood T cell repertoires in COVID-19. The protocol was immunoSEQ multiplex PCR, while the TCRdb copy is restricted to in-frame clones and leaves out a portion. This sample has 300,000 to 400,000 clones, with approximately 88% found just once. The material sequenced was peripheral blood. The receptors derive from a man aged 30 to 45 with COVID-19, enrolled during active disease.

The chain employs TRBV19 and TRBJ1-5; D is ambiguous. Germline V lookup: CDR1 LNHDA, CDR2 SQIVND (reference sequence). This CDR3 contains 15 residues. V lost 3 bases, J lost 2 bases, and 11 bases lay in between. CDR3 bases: TGTGCCAGTAGTATCTCTACGCGTGGCAATCAGCCCCAGCATTTT. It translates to CASSISTRGNQPQHF.

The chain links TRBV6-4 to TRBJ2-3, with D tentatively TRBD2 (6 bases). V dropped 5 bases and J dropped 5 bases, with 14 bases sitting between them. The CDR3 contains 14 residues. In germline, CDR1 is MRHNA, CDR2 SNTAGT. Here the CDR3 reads CASSQRLVGDTQYF. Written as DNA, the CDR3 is TGTGCCAGCAGTCAACGACTAGTGGGAGATACGCAGTATTTT.

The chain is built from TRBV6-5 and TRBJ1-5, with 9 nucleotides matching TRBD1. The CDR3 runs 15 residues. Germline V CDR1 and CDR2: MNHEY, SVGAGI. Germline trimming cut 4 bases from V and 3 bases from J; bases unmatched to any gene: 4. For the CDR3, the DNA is TGTGCCAGCAGTTTAGGACAGGGGCACAATCAGCCCCAGCATTTT. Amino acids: CASSLGQGHNQPQHF.

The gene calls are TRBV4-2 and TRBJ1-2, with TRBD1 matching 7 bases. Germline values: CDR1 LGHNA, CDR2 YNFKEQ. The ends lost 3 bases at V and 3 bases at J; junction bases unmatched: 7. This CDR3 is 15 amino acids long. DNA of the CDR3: TGTGCCAGCAGCCAGGAGGGACAGAGTTACTATGGCTACACCTTC. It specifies CASSQEGQSYYGYTF.

DNA of the CDR3: TGTGCCAGCAGCGTTTCCCGGGACAAAAACACTGAAGCTTTCTTT. This encodes CASSVSRDKNTEAFF. J is TRBJ1-1 and V is TRBV7-3; perhaps TRBD1 as D (6 bases). V gave up 5 bases and J gave up 2 bases, with 15 bases separating them. Germline V gene lookup returns CDR1 SGHTA and CDR2 FQGTGA. The CDR3 loop spans 15 amino acids.

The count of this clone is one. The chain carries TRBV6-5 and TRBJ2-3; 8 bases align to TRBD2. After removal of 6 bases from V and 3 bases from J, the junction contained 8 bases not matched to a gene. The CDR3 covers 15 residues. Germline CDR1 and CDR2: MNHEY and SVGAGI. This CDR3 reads CASRAGTRGTDTQYF. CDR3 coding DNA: TGTGCCAGCAGGGCCGGGACTAGGGGAACAGATACGCAGTATTTT.

The CDR3 region is CAGKDRRNSYEQYF. The CDR3 DNA is TGTGCCGGCAAGGACAGGCGCAACTCCTACGAGCAGTACTTC. J is TRBJ2-7 and V is TRBV2; TRBD1 aligns across 7 bases. This CDR3 has 14 residues. With 11 bases clipped from V and 0 bases from J, the junction kept 10 bases outside the gene matches. Germline CDR1 and CDR2: SNHLY and FYNNEI.

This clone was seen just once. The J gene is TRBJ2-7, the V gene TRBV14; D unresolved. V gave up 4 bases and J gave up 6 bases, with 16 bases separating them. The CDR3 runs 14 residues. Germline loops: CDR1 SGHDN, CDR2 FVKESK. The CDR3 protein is CASSPAYGLSEQYF. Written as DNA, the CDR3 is TGTGCCAGCAGCCCCGCCTACGGTCTATCCGAGCAGTACTTC.

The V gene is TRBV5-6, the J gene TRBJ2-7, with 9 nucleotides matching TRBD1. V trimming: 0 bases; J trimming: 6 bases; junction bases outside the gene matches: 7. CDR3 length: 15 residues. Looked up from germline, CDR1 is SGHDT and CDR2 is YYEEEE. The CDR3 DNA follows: TGTGCCAGCAGCTTGGAGGGACAGGGTTTAGGCGAGCAGTACTTC. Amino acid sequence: CASSLEGQGLGEQYF.

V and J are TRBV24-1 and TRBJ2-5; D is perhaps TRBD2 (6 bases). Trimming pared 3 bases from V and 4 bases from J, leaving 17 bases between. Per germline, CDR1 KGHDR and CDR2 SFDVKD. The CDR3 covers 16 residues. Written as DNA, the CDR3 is TGTGCCACCAGTGATAAAGGACTACCTTCCGGAGAGACCCAGTACTTC. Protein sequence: CATSDKGLPSGETQYF.

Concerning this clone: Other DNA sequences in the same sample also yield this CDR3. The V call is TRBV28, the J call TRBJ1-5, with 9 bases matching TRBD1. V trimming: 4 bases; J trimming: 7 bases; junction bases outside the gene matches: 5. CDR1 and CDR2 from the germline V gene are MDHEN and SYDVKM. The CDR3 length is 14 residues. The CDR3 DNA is TGTGCCAGCAGTTCTGGACAGGGGATCCAGCCCCAGCATTTT. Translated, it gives CASSSGQGIQPQHF.

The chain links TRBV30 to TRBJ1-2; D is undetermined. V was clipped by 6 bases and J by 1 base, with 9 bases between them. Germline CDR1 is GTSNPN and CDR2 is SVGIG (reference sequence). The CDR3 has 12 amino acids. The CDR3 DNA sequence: TGTGCCTGTAGCCTTAATAACTATGGCTACACCTTC. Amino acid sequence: CACSLNNYGYTF. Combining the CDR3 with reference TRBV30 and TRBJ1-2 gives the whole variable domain SQTIHQWPATLVQPVGSPLSLECTVEGTSNPNLYWYRQAAGRGLQLLFYSVGIGQISSEVPQNLSASRPQDRQFILSSKKLLLSDSGFYLCACSLNNYGYTFGSGTRLTVV.

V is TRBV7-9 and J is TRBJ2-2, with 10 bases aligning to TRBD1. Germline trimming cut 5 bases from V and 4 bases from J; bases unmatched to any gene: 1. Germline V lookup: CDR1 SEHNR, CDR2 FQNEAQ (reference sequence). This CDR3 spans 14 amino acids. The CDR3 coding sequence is TGTGCCAGCAGCCGACAGGGGGCCACCGGGGAGCTGTTTTTT. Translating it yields CASSRQGATGELFF.

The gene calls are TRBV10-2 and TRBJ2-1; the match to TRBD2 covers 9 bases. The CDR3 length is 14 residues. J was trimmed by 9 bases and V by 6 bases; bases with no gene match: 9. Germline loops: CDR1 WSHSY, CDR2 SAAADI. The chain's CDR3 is CASRVSGSGGEQFF. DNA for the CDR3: TGCGCCAGCAGGGTTAGCGGGAGCGGTGGTGAGCAGTTCTTC.

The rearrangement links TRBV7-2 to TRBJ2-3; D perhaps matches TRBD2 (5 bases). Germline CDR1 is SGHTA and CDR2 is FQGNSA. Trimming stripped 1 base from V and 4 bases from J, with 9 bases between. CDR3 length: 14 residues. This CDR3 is CASSLGGASDTQYF. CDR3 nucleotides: TGTGCCAGCAGCTTAGGGGGAGCCTCAGATACGCAGTATTTT.

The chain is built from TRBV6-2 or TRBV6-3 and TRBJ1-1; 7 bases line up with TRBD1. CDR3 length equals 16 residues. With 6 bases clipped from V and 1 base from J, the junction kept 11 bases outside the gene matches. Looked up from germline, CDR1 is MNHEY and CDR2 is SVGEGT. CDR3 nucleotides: TGTGCCAGCAGCCAACCGACAGGGCGGGGGAACACTGAAGCTTTCTTT. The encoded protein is CASSQPTGRGNTEAFF.

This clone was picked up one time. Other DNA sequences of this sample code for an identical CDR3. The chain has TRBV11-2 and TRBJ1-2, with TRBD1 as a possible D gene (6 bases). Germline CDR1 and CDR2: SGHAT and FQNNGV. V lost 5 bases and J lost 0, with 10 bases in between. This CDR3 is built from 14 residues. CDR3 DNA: TGTGCCAGCAGCCCACGGACAGCTAACTATGGCTACACCTTC. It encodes CASSPRTANYGYTF. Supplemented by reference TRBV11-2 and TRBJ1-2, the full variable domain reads EAGVAQSPRYKIIEKRQSVAFWCNPISGHATLYWYQQILGQGPKLLIQFQNNGVVDDSQLPKDRFSAERLKGVDSTLKIQPAKLEDSAVYLCASSPRTANYGYTFGSGTRLTVV.

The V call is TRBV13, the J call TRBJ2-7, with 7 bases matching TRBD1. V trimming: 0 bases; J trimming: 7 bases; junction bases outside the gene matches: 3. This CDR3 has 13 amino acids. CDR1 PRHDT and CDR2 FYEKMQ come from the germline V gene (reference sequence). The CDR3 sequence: CASSLGTGWEQYF. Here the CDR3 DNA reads TGTGCCAGCAGCTTAGGGACAGGGTGGGAGCAGTACTTC.

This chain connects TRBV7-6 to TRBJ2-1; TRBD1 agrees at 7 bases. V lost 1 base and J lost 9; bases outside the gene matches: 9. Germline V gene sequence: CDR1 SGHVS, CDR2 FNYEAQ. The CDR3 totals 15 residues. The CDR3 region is CASSLGTGTQGEQFF. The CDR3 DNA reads TGTGCCAGCAGCTTAGGGACAGGTACGCAAGGTGAGCAGTTCTTC.

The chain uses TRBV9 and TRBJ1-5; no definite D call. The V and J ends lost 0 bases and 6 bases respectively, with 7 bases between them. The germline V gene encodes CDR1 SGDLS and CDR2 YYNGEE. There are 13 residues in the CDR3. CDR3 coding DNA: TGTGCCAGCAGCGTAGATAGTCGTCAGCCCCAGCATTTT. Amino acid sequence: CASSVDSRQPQHF.

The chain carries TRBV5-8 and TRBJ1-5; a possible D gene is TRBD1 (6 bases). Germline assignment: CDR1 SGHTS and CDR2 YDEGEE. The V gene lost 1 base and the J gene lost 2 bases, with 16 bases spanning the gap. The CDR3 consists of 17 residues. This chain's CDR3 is CASSLRTDSVGNQPQHF. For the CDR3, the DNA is TGTGCCAGCAGCTTGAGAACGGACAGTGTAGGCAATCAGCCCCAGCATTTT.

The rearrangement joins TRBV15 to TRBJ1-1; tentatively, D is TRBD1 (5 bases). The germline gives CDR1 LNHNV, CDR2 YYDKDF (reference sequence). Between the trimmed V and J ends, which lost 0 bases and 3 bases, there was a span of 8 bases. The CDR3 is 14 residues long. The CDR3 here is CATSRDRQHTEAFF. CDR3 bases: TGTGCCACCAGCAGAGATCGACAGCACACTGAAGCTTTCTTT.

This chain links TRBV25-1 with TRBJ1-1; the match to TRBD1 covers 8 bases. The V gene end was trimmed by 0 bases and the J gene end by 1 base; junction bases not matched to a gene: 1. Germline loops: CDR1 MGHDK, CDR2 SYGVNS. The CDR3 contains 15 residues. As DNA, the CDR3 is TGTGCCAGCAGTGAATACAGGGGGCAGAACACTGAAGCTTTCTTT. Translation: CASSEYRGQNTEAFF.